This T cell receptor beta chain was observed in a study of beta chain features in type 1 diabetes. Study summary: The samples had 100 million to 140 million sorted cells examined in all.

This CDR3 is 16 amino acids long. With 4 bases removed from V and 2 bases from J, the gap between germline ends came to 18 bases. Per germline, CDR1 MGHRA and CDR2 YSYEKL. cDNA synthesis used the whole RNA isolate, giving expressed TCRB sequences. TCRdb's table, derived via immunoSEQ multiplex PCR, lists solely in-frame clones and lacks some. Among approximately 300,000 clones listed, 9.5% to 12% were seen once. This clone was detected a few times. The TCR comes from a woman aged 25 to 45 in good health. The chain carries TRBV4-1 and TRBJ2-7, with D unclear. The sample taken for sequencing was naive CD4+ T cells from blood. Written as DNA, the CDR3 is TGCGCCAGCAGCCCCGCCGGCGGCGGCCTAGCCTACGAGCAGTACTTC. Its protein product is CASSPAGGGLAYEQYF.